This T cell receptor (beta chain) came from a study of Ad26.COV2.S vaccination and SARS-CoV-2 variants. The CDR3 is made up of 14 amino acids. The germline V and J ends were trimmed by 5 bases and 1 base, with 11 bases remaining between them. CDR1 SEHNR and CDR2 FQNEAQ come from the germline V gene (reference sequence). Treatment given: about 20 received Ad26.COV2.S at low or high dose, single or two shots; about five received placebo; per-sample allocation not given. The samples were gathered on day 63 after the first injection of vaccine or placebo. Study results and limitations: Similar non-spike TCR breadth was observed in recipients of vaccine and of placebo.

Concerning this clone: What it recognizes is unknown.

The protocol was immunoSEQ multiplex PCR, while the TCRdb copy is restricted to in-frame clones and leaves out a portion. The sample consists of 500,000 or so clones, around 88% of them appearing once. The specimen comprised peripheral blood, sampled in a trial of Ad26.COV2.S vaccine versus placebo. The chain carries TRBV7-9 and TRBJ1-1; the D is unclear. This clonotype was sampled from a person between 18 and 65 years old who received the Ad26.COV2.S COVID-19 vaccine or a placebo. Here the CDR3 DNA reads TGTGCCAGCAGCCCTTCGGTGGGGAACACTGAAGCTTTCTTT. This translates into CASSPSVGNTEAFF.